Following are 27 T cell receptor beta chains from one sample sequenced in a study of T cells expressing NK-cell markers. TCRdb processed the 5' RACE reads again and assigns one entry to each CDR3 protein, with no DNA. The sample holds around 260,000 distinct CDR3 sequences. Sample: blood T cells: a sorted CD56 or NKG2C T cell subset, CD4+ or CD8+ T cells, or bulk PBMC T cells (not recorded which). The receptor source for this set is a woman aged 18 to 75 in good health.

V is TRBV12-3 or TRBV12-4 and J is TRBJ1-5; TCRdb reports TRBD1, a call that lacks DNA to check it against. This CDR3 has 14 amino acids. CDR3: CASSFRQVNQPQHF.

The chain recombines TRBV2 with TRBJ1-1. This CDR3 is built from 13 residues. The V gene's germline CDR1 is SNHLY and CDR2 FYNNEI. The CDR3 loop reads CASSVVFGTEAFF.

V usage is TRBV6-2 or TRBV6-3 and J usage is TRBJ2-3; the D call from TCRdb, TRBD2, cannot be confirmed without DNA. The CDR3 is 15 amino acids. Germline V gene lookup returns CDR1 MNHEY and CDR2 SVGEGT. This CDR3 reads CASSYWDSSTDTQYF.

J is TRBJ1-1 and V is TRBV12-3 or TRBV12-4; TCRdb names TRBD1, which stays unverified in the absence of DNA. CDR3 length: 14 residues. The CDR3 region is CASIRPQGNTEAFF.

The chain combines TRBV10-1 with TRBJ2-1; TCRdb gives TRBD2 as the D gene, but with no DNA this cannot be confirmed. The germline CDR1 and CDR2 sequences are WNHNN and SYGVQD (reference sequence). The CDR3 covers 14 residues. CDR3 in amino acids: CASSETTSYNEQFF.

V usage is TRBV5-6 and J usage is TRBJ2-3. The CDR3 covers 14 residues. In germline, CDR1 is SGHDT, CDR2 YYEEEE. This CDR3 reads CASSFARVSDTQYF. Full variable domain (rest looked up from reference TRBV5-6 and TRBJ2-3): DAGVTQSPTHLIKTRGQQVTLRCSPKSGHDTVSWYQQALGQGPQFIFQYYEEEERQRGNFPDRFSGHQFPNYSSELNVNALLLGDSALYLCASSFARVSDTQYFGPGTRLTVL.

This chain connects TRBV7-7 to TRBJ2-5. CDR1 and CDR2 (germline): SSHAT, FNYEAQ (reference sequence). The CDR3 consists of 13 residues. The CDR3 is CASSLGRRETQYF.

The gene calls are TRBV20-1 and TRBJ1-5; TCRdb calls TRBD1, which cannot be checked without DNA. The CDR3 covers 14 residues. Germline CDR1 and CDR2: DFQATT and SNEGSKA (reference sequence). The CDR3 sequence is CSASDRTGRQPQHF.

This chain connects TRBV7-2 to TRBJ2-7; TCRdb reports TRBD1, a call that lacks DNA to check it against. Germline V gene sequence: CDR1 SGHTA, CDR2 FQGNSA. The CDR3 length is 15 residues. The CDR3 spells CASRRQDGSSYEQYF.

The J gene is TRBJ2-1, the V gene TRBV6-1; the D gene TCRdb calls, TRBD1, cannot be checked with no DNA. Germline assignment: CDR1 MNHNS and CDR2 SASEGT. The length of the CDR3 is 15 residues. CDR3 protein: CASSRAGASYNEQFF.

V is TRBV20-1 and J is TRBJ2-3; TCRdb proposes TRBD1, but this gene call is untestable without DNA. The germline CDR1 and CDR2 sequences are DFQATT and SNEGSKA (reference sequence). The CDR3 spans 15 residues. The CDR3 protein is CSAARGTGGADTQYF.

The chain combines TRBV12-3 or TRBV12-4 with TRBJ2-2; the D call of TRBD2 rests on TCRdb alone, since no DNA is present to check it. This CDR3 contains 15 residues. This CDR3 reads CASSYLGTYTGELFF.

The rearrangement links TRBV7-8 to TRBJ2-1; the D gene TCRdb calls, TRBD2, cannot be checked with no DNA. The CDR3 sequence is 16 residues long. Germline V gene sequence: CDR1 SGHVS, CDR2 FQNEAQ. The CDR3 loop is CASSLLAGWGDNEQFF.

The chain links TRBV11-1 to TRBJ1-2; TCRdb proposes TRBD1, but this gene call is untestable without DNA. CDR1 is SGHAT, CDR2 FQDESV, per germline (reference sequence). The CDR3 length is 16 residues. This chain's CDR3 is CASSLAPGQANYGYTF.

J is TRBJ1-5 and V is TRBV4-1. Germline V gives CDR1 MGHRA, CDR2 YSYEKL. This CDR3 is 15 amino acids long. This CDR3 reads CASSQAPDINQPQHF.

This CDR3 is CASTGGKGWGYGYTF. The J gene is TRBJ1-2, the V gene TRBV28; TCRdb names TRBD1, which stays unverified in the absence of DNA. The CDR3 has 15 residues. Germline V gene lookup returns CDR1 MDHEN and CDR2 SYDVKM.

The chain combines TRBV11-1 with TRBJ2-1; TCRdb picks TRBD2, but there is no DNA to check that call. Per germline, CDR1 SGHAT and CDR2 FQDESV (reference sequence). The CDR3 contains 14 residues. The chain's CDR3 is CASSLEASGNEQFF.

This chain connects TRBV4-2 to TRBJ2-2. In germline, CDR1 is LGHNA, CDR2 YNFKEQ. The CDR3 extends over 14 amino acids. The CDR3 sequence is CASSEQRTSGELFF.

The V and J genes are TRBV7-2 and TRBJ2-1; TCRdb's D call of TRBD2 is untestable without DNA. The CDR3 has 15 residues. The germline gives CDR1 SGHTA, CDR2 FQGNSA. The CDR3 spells CASTRRGGKYNEQFF. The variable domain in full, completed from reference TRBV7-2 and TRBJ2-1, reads GAGVSQSPSNKVTEKGKDVELRCDPISGHTALYWYRQSLGQGLEFLIYFQGNSAPDKSGLPSDRFSAERTGGSVSTLTIQRTQQEDSAVYLCASTRRGGKYNEQFFGPGTRLTVL.

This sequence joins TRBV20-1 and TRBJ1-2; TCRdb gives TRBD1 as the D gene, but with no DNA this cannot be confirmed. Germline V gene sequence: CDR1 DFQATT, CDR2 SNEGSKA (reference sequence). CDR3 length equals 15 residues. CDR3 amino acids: CSAGKEGGLNHGYTF.

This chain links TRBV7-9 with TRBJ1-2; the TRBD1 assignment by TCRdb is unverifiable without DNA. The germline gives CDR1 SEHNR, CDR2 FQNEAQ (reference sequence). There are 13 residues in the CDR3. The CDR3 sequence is CASSWTTNYGYTF.

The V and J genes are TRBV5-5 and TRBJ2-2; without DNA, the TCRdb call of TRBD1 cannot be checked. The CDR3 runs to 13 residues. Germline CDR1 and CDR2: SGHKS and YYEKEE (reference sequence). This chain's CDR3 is CASSLEGLGELFF. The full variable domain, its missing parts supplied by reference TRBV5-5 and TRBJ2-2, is DAGVTQSPTHLIKTRGQQVTLRCSPISGHKSVSWYQQVLGQGPQFIFQYYEKEERGRGNFPDRFSARQFPNYSSELNVNALLLGDSALYLCASSLEGLGELFFGEGSRLTVL.

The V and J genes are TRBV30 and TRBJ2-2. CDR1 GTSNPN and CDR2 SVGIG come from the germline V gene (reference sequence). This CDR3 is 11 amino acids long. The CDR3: CAWGGTGELFF.

CDR3 amino acids: CASSQGALYEQYF. The chain recombines TRBV28 with TRBJ2-7; TCRdb reports TRBD1, a call that lacks DNA to check it against. Germline V gene lookup returns CDR1 MDHEN and CDR2 SYDVKM. The CDR3 totals 13 residues.

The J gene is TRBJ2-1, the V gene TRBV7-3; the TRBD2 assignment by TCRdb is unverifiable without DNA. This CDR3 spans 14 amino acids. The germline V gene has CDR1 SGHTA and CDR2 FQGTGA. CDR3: CASSPSADYNEQFF. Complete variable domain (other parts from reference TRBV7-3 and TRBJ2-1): GAGVSQTPSNKVTEKGKYVELRCDPISGHTALYWYRQSLGQGPEFLIYFQGTGAADDSGLPNDRFFAVRPEGSVSTLKIQRTERGDSAVYLCASSPSADYNEQFFGPGTRLTVL.

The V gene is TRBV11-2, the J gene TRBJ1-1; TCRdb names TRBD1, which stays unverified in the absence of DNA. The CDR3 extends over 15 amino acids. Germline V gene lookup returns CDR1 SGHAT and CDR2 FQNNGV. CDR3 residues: CASSVRRAVNTEAFF.

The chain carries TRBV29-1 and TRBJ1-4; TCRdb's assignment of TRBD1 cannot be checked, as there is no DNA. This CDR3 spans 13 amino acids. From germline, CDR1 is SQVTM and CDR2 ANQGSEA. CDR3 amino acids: CSVESRGDEKLFF.